The 10 T cell receptor beta chains below were found in one sample sequenced in a study of vaccination effects on CD4 cells after COVID-19. Antigen specificity for these receptors is unknown. ViraFEST assay sequencing came after antigen-specific CD4+ T cells were expanded with viral peptide pools. The culture ran for approximately 11 days before CD4+ T cells were isolated. Sometime from March through December 2020, the person acquired a SARS-CoV-2 infection that PCR confirmed. The participants, recipients of two vaccine doses, got either BNT162b2 or mRNA-1273. The repertoire was sequenced with immunoSEQ multiplex PCR; TCRdb's copy has only in-frame clones and lacks some. Among roughly 15,000 clones, around 80% were seen once, and the ten largest hold around 21%. This material consisted of CD4+ T cells from PBMCs cultured with SARS-CoV-2 spike peptides, taken after COVID-19 vaccination. The receptors derive from a human donor who had a prior SARS-CoV-2 infection.

The genes are TRBV2 and TRBJ2-5; the match to TRBD2 covers 9 bases. Germline V lookup: CDR1 SNHLY, CDR2 FYNNEI. Trimming removed 3 bases from V and 3 bases from J; junction bases left unmatched: 5. CDR3 length: 15 amino acids. Here the CDR3 DNA reads TGTGCCAGCAGTGAGGTGACTAGCGGAGAAGAGACCCAGTACTTC. Its protein is CASSEVTSGEETQYF.

V and J are TRBV30 and TRBJ2-1, with TRBD1 matching over 7 bases. Germline V gives CDR1 GTSNPN, CDR2 SVGIG (reference sequence). The J segment lost 4 bases and the V segment lost 1 base, leaving 13 bases of the junction unmatched. This CDR3 has 17 residues. CDR3 nucleotide sequence: TGTGCCTGGAGTGAAAGGCCTGAGGGACAGATTTACAATGAGCAGTTCTTC. Its protein product is CAWSERPEGQIYNEQFF.

The chain joins TRBV10-3 to TRBJ2-7; TRBD2 aligns across 8 bases. This CDR3 has 16 amino acids. CDR1 and CDR2 (germline): ENHRY, SYGVKD. V was clipped by 3 bases and J by 2 bases; unmatched bases: 9. The CDR3 loop is CAISDKLAVSTYEQYF. The CDR3 DNA reads as TGTGCCATCAGTGATAAACTAGCGGTTTCCACCTACGAGCAGTACTTC.

This sequence joins TRBV20-1 and TRBJ2-5; no reliable D call. Germline assignment: CDR1 DFQATT and CDR2 SNEGSKA (reference sequence). V was pared by 6 bases and J by 4 bases, with 15 bases between. The CDR3 is 13 amino acids. CDR3 DNA: TGCAGTGCAAGTCACGTCAATTTAGAGACCCAGTACTTC. Protein sequence: CSASHVNLETQYF.

This chain links TRBV11-3 with TRBJ1-5; D not certain. This CDR3 has 13 amino acids. V was pared by 4 bases and J by 4 bases, with 8 bases between. CDR1 SGHNT and CDR2 YENEEA come from the germline V gene. Here the CDR3 DNA reads TGTGCCAGCAGCTCTACAGTGAATCAGCCCCAGCATTTT. It encodes CASSSTVNQPQHF.

There are a few counts of this clone. This sequence joins TRBV10-3 and TRBJ2-7; the D gene is possibly TRBD1 (6 bases). The CDR3 has 14 amino acids. V lost 3 bases, J lost 4 bases, and 13 bases lay in between. Looked up from germline, CDR1 is ENHRY and CDR2 is SYGVKD. DNA for the CDR3: TGTGCCATCAGTGATGGGGGCAACCATTACGAGCAGTACTTC. It yields the protein CAISDGGNHYEQYF.

The rearrangement uses TRBV9 and TRBJ1-3, with a tentative D call TRBD1 (6 bases). Germline CDR1 SGDLS, CDR2 YYNGEE. The CDR3 has 15 residues. The V end was cut by 2 bases, the J end by 4 bases, with 13 bases between. The CDR3 here is CASSVGQTPGNTIYF. In nucleotides, the CDR3 is TGTGCCAGCAGCGTGGGACAAACGCCAGGAAACACCATATATTTT. Combining the CDR3 with reference TRBV9 and TRBJ1-3 gives the whole variable domain DSGVTQTPKHLITATGQRVTLRCSPRSGDLSVYWYQQSLDQGLQFLIQYYNGEERAKGNILERFSAQQFPDLHSELNLSSLELGDSALYFCASSVGQTPGNTIYFGEGSWLTVV.

The J gene is TRBJ2-2, the V gene TRBV7-8; possibly TRBD1 or TRBD2 for D (5 bases each). The CDR3 is 14 amino acids. Trimming left V 3 bases short and J 6 bases short, with 11 bases between. Germline V gene data show CDR1 as SGHVS and CDR2 as FQNEAQ. The CDR3 loop is CASSLLVGAGELFF. CDR3 nucleotides: TGTGCCAGCAGCTTGCTAGTGGGGGCCGGGGAGCTGTTTTTT.

The J gene is TRBJ2-3, the V gene TRBV19, with 7 bases lining up with TRBD1. V shed 5 bases, J shed 4 bases, and the junction held 6 bases outside the gene matches. This CDR3 spans 14 amino acids. From germline, CDR1 is LNHDA and CDR2 SQIVND (reference sequence). The CDR3 region is CASSEGAPPDTQYF. CDR3 coding DNA: TGTGCCAGTAGTGAGGGGGCCCCCCCAGATACGCAGTATTTT.

The V call is TRBV4-2, the J call TRBJ1-2; D not resolved. The CDR3 runs to 13 residues. The ends were cut back, 4 bases at V and 6 bases at J, with 12 bases in the middle. Germline lookup yields CDR1 LGHNA and CDR2 YNFKEQ. The CDR3, as DNA: TGTGCCAGCAGCCCTCGTGGGTCCGATGGCTACACCTTC. It specifies CASSPRGSDGYTF.